This note documents a single T cell receptor (beta chain) sequence. Antigen specificity is unknown. Unique molecular identifiers were attached to individual cDNA molecules. TCRdb reanalysed the 5' RACE reads using MiXCR and keeps one entry per CDR3 protein. Among 80,000 to 95,000 distinct CDR3 sequences listed, about 15% were seen once. The data were taken from a study of early T cells in non-severe SARS-CoV-2 infection. Overall study: Sequencing was performed on bulk RNA from unsorted whole blood, leaving chains unpaired. Whole-study results and caveats: Matching results from VDJdb favored anti-spike CD8 responses, leaving private and CD4 specificities undetected.

Germline CDR1 reads SQVTM; CDR2 reads ANQGSEA. V lost 6 bases and J 8 bases, leaving 10 bases between the germline ends. The CDR3 length is 10 residues. The chain combines TRBV29-1 with TRBJ1-2; D remains unclear. Sequences were obtained from whole blood. This TCR was recovered from an adult who was a healthcare worker with PCR-confirmed SARS-CoV-2 infection or an uninfected control (not recorded which). CDR3 nucleotides: TGCAGCGTGTACAGTAGCGGCTACACCTTC. This encodes CSVYSSGYTF.